Presented here are 2 T cell receptor beta chains from one specimen sequenced in a study of beta chain features in type 1 diabetes. Overall study results and limits: Moderate but significant shortening of TCRB CDR3s was recorded in all four CD4+ subsets from Type 1 diabetes patients.

Expressed TCRB transcripts were sequenced after all isolated RNA was converted to cDNA. Sequenced by immunoSEQ multiplex PCR; TCRdb stores in-frame clones only, minus some. Here the sample spans about 340,000 clones, approximately 12% being singletons. No antigens are known for them. Sequenced material: naive CD4+ T cells from blood. The receptors derive from a woman aged 18 to 35 with type 1 diabetes.

This clone appeared a few times. This sequence joins TRBV7-6 and TRBJ2-3, with D maybe TRBD1 (6 bases). The ends were cut back, 5 bases at V and 5 bases at J, with 11 bases in the middle. Germline V gene lookup returns CDR1 SGHVS and CDR2 FNYEAQ. The CDR3 covers 13 residues. The CDR3 DNA reads as TGTGCCAGCAGCCCGGAACAGGGAGATACGCAGTATTTT. This codes for CASSPEQGDTQYF.

As for this clone: One end of the junction fails to match germline, which may point to a read error. The V gene is TRBV28, the J gene TRBJ1-5; 7 bases agree with TRBD1. The CDR3 has 13 residues. CDR1 and CDR2 from the germline V gene are MDHEN and SYDVKM. Here the CDR3 reads CASSPPFFDRVYF. As DNA, the CDR3 is TGTGCCAGCAGTCCTCCTTTTTTTGACAGGGTGTATTTT.